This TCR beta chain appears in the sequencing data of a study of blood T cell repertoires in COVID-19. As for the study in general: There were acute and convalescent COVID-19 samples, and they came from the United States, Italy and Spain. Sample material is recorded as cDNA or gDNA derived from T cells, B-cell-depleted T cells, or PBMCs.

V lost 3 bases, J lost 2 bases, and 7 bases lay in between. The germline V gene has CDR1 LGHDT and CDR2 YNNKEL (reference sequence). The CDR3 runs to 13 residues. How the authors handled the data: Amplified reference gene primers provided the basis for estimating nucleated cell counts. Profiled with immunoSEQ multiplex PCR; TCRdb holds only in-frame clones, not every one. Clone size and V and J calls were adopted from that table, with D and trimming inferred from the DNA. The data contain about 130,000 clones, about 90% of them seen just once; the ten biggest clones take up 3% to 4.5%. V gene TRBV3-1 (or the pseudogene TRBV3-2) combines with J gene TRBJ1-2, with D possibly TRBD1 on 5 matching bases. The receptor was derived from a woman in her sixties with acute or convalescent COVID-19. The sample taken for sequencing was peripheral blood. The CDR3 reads CASSQTENYGYTF. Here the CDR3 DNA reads TGTGCCAGCAGCCAGACAGAAAACTATGGCTACACCTTC.